The source of this T cell receptor beta chain is a study of cytomegalovirus exposure and HLA in healthy donors. In the study overall: Some 77 million unique TCRs from HLA-typed donors were held in an early release of data. The Caucasian-associated ancestry cluster contained about four fifths of the 300 to 400 genotyped donors. The study, taken as a whole, reports: The listing of some 170 TCR beta chains classed them as cytomegalovirus-associated.

Researchers ran the PCR with 60 Vbeta and 13 Jbeta primers. Only in-frame clones appear in the TCRdb table, and some are missing; sequencing was by immunoSEQ multiplex PCR. There are 75,000 to 95,000 clones in the sample; about four fifths occur only once, and around 2.3% lies in the top ten. The ends were cut back, 0 bases at V and 1 base at J, with 7 bases in the middle. The V gene's germline CDR1 is SGDLS and CDR2 YYNGEE. This CDR3 contains 15 residues. For this clone: Its cognate antigen is unknown.

When sampled, the donors appeared nominally healthy, though they likely had unrecorded immune exposures. The TCR sequence derives from a man aged 18-30 years in good health and CMV-seronegative. The V and J genes are TRBV9 and TRBJ1-4; tentatively, D is TRBD1 (6 bases). Sequences were obtained from PBMCs. The CDR3 coding sequence is TGTGCCAGCAGCGTAGGAGGGGGAACTAATGAAAAACTGTTTTTT. It is translated as CASSVGGGTNEKLFF. The variable domain in full, completed from reference TRBV9 and TRBJ1-4, reads DSGVTQTPKHLITATGQRVTLRCSPRSGDLSVYWYQQSLDQGLQFLIQYYNGEERAKGNILERFSAQQFPDLHSELNLSSLELGDSALYFCASSVGGGTNEKLFFGSGTQLSVL.